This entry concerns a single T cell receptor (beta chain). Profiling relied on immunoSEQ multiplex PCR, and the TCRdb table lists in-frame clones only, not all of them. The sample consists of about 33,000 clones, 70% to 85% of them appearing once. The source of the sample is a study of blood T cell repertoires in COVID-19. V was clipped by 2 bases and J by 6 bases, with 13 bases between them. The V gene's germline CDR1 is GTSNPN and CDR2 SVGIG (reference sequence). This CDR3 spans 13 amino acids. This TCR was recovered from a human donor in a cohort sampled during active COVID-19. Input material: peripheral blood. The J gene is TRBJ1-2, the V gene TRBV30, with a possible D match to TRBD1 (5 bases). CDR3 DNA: TGTGCCTGGAGTCCGCAGGGTGGAGATGGCTACACCTTC. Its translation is CAWSPQGGDGYTF. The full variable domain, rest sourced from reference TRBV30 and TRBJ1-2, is SQTIHQWPATLVQPVGSPLSLECTVEGTSNPNLYWYRQAAGRGLQLLFYSVGIGQISSEVPQNLSASRPQDRQFILSSKKLLLSDSGFYLCAWSPQGGDGYTFGSGTRLTVV.